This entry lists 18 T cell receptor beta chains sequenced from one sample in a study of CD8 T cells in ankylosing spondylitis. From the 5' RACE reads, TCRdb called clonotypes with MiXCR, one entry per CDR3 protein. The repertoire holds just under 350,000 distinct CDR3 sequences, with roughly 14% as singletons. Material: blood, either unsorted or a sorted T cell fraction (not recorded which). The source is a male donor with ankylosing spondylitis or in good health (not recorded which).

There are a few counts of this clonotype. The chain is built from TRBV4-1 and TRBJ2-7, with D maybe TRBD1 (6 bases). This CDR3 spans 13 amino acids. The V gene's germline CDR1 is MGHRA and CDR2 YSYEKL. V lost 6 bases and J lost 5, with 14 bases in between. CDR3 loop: CASRPTGFDEQYF. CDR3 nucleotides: TGCGCCAGCAGGCCTACAGGGTTCGACGAGCAGTACTTC.

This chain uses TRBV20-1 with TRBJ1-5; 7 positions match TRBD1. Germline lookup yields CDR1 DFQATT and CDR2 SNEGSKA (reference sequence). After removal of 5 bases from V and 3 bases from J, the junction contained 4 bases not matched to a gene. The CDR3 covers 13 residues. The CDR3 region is CSAPDRPNQPQHF. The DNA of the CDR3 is TGCAGTGCTCCGGACAGGCCCAATCAGCCCCAGCATTTT.

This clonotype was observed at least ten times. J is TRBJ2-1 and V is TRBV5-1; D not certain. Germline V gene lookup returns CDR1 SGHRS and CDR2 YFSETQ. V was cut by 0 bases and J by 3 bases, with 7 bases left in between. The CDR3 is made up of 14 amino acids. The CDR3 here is CASSLGGVYNEQFF. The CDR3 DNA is TGCGCCAGCAGCTTGGGCGGAGTCTACAATGAGCAGTTCTTC.

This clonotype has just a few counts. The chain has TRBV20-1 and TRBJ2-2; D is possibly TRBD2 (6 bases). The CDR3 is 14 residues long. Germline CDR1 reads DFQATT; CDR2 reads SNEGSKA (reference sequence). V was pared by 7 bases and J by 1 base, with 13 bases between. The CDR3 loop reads CSVTGLMNTGELFF. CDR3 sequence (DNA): TGCAGTGTCACGGGACTGATGAACACCGGGGAGCTGTTTTTT.

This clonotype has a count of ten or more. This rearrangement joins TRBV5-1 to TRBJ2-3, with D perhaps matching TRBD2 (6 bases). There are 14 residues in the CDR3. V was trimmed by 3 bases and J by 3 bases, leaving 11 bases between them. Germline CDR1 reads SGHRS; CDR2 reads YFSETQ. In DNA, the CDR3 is TGCGCCAGCAGCTGGGAGGACTTTACAGATACGCAGTATTTT. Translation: CASSWEDFTDTQYF.

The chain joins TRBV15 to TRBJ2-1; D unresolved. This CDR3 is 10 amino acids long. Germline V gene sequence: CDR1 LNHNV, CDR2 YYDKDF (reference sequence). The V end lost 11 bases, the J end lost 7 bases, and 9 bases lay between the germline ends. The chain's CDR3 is CALRGNEQFF. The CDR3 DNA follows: TGTGCCCTACGTGGAAATGAGCAGTTCTTC.

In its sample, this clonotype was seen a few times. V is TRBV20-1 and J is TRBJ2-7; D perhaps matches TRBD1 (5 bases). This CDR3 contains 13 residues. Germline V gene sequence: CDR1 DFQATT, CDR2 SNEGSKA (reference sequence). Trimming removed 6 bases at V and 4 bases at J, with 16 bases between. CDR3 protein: CSAFQGSGYEQYF. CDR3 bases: TGCAGTGCGTTCCAGGGATCTGGTTACGAGCAGTACTTC.

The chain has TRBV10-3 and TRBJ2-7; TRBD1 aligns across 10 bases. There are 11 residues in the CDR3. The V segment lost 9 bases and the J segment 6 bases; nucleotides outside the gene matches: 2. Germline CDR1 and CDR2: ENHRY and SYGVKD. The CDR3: CAIGQGGEQYF. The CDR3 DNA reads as TGTGCCATTGGACAGGGGGGCGAGCAGTACTTC.

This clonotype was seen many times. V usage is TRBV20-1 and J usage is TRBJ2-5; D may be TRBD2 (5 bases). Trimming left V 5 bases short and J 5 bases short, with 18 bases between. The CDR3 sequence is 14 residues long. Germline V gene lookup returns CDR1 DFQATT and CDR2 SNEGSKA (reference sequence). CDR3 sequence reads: CSALSEIFRETQYF. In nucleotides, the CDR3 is TGCAGTGCTCTTAGCGAGATATTCCGGGAGACCCAGTACTTC.

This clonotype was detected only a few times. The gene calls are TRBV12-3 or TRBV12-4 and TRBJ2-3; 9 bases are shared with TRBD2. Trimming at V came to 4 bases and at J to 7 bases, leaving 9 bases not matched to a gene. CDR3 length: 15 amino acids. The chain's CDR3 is CASSSGAGGQNTQYF. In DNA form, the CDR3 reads TGTGCCAGCAGTTCGGGAGCGGGAGGCCAGAATACGCAGTATTTT.

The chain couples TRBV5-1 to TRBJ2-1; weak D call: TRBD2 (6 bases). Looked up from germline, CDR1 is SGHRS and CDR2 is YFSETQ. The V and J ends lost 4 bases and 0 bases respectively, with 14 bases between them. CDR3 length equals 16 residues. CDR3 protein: CASSQLASSSYNEQFF. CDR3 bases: TGCGCCAGCAGCCAACTAGCTTCGTCCTCCTACAATGAGCAGTTCTTC.

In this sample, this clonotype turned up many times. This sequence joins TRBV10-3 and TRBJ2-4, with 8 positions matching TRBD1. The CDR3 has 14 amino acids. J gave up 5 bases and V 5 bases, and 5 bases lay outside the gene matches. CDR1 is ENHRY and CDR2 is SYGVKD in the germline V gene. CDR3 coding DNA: TGTGCCATCAGTCAGACAGGGGACCAAAACATTCAGTACTTC. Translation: CAISQTGDQNIQYF.

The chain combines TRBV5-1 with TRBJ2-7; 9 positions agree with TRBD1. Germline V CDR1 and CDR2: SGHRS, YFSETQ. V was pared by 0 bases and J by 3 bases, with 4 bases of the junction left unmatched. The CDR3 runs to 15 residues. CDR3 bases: TGCGCCAGCAGCTTGGGGGGACAGGGACACTACGAGCAGTACTTC. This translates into CASSLGGQGHYEQYF.

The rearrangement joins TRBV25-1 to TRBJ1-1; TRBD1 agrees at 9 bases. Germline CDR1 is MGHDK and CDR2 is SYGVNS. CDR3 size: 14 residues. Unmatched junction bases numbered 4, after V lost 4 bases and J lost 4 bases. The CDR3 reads CASSAGTGPTEAFF. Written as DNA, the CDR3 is TGTGCCAGCAGTGCCGGGACAGGGCCCACTGAAGCTTTCTTT.

The CDR3 sequence: CASSFPPGGGTEAFF. The CDR3 nucleotides read TGTGCCAGCAGCTTCCCCCCAGGGGGCGGCACTGAAGCTTTCTTT. The rearrangement links TRBV7-9 to TRBJ1-1; TRBD1 aligns across 8 bases. Germline CDR1 is SEHNR and CDR2 is FQNEAQ (reference sequence). This CDR3 contains 15 residues. V lost 3 bases and J lost 4; bases outside the gene matches: 7. Combining the CDR3 with reference TRBV7-9 and TRBJ1-1 gives the whole variable domain DTGVSQNPRHKITKRGQNVTFRCDPISEHNRLYWYRQTLGQGPEFLTYFQNEAQLEKSRLLSDRFSAERPKGSFSTLEIQRTEQGDSAMYLCASSFPPGGGTEAFFGQGTRLTVV.

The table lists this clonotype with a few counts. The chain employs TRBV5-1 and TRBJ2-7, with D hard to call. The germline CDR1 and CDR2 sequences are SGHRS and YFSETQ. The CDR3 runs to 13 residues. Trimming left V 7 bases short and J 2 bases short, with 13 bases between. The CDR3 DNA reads TGCGCCAGCGGCACCGACCCGACCTACGAGCAGTACTTC. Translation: CASGTDPTYEQYF.

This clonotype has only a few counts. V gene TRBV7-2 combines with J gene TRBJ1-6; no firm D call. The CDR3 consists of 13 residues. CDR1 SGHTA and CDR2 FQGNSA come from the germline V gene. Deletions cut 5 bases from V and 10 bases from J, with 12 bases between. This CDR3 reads CASSPTPASPLHF. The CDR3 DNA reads TGTGCCAGCAGCCCAACTCCGGCGTCACCCCTCCACTTT.

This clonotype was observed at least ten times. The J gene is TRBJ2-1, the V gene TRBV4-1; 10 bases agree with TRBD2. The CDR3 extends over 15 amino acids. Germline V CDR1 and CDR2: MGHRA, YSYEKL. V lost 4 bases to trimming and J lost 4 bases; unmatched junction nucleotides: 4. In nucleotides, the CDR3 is TGCGCCAGCAGCCCGGGACTAGCGAGTTACAATGAGCAGTTCTTC. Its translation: CASSPGLASYNEQFF.